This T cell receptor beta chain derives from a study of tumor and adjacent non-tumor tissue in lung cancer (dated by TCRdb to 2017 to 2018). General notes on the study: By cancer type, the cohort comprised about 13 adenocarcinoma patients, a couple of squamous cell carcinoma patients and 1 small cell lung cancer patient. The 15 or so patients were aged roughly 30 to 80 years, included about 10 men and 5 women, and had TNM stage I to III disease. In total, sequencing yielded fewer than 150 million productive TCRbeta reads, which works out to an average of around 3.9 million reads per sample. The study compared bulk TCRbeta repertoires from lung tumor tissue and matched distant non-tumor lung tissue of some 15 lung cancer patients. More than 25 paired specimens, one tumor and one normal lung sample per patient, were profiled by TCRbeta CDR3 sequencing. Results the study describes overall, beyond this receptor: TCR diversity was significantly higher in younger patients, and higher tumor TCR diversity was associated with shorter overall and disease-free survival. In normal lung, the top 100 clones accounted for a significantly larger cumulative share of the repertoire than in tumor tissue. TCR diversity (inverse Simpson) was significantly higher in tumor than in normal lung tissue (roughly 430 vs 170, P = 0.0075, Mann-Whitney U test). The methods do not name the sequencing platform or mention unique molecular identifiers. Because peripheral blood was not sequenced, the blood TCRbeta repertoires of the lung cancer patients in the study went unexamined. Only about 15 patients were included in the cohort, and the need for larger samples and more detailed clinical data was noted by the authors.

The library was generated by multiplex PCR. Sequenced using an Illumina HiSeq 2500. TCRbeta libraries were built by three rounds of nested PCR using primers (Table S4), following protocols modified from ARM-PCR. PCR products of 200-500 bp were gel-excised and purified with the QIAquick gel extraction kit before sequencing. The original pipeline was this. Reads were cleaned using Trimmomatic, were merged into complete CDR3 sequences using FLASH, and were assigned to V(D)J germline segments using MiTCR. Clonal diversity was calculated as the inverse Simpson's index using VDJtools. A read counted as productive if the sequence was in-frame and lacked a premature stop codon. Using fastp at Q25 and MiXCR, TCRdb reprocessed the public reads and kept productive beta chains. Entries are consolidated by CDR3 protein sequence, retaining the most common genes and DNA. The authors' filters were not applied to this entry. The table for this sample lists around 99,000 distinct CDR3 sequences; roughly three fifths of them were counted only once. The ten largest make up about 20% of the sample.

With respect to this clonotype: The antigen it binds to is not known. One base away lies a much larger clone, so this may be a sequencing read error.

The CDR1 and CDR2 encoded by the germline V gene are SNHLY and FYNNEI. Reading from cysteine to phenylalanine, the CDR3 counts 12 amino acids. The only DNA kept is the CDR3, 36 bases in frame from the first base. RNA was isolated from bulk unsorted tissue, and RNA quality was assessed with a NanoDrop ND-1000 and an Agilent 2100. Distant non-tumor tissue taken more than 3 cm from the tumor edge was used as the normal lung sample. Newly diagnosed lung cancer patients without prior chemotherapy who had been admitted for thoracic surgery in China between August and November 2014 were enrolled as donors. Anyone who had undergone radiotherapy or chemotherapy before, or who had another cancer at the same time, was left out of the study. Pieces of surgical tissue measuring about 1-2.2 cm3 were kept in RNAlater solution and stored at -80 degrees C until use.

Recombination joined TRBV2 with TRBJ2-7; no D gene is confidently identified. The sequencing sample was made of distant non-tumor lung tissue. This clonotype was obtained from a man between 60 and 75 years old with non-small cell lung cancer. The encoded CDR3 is CASRGHDGPVSF. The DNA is TGTGCCAGCAGAGGCCATGATGGGCCCGTTTCCTTC.